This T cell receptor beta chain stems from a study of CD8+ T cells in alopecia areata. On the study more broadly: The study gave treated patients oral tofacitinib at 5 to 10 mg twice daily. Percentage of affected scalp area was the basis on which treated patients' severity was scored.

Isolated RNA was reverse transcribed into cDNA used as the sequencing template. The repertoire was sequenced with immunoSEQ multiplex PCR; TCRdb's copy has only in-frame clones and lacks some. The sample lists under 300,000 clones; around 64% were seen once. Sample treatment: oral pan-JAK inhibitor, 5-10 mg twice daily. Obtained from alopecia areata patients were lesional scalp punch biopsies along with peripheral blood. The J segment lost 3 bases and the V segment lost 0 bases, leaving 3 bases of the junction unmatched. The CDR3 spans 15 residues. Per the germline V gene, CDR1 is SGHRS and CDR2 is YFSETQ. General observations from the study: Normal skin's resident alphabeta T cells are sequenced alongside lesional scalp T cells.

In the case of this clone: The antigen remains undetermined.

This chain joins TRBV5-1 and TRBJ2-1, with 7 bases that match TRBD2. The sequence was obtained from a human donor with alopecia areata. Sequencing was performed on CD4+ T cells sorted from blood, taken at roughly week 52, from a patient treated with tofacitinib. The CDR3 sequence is CASSLGLAFYNEQFF. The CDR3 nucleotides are TGCGCCAGCAGCTTGGGACTAGCCTTCTACAATGAGCAGTTCTTC.